This T cell receptor beta chain was profiled in a study of shared clonotypes between healthy human individuals. Study at large: CD4 naive and memory got three plates each, CD8 naive two, CD8 memory one.

All the donors were Caucasian adults who lived in Nashville, Tennessee. This table comes from immunoSEQ multiplex PCR, and its TCRdb copy is limited to in-frame clones, with some not included. Of roughly 2,300,000 clones listed, around 92% are singletons. Sequences were obtained from naive CD4+ T cells from PBMCs. Subset meaning: CD45RA+ positively selected. This receptor was obtained from a young man in good health. Some clones in this sample may be carry-over from other donors' samples.

The CDR3 reads CASSLLSGRLNEQYF. The CDR3 nucleotides read TGCGCCAGCAGCCTATTGAGCGGGAGGTTAAACGAGCAGTACTTC. The V gene is TRBV5-1, the J gene TRBJ2-7, with 9 bases aligning to TRBD2. V was pared by 4 bases and J by 5 bases, with 10 bases of the junction left unmatched. Germline lookup yields CDR1 SGHRS and CDR2 YFSETQ. The CDR3 covers 15 residues.